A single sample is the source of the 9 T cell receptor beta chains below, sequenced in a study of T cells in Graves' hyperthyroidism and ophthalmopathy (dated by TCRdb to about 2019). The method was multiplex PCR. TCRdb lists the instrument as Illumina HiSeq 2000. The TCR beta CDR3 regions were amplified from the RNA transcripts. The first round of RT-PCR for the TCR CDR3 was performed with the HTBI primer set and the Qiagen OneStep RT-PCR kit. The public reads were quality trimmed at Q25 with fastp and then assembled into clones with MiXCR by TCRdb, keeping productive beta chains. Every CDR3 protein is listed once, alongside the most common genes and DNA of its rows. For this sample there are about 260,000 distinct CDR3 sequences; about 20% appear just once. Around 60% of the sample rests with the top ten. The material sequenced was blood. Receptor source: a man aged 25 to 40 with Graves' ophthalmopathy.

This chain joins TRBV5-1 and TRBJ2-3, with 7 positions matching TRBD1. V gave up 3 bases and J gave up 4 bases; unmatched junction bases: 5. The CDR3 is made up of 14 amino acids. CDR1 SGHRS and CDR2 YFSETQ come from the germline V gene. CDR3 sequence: CASSWNRGPDTQYF. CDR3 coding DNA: TGCGCCAGCAGCTGGAACAGGGGTCCAGATACGCAGTATTTT.

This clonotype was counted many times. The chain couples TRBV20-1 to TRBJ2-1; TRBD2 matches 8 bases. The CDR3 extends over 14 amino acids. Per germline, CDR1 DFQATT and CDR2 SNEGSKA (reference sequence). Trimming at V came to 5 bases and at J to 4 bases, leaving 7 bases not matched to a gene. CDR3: CSAASGGPYNEQFF. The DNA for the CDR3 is TGCAGTGCTGCCTCGGGAGGGCCGTACAATGAGCAGTTCTTC.

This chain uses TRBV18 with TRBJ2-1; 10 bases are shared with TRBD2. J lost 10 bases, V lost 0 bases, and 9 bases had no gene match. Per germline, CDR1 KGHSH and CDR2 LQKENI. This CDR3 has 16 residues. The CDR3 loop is CASSPPSSGRYGEQFF. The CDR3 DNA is TGTGCCAGCTCACCACCTTCTAGCGGGAGATATGGGGAGCAGTTCTTC.

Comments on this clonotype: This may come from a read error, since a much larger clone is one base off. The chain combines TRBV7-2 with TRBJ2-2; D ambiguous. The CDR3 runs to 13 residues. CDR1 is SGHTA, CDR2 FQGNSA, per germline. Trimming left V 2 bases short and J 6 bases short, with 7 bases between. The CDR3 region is CASSLNPAGELFF. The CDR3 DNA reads TGTGCCAGCAGCTTAAATCCGGCCGGGGAGCTGTTTTTT.

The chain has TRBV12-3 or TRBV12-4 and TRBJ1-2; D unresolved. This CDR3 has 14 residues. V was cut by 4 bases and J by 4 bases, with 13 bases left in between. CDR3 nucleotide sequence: TGTGCCAGCAGTTCCCTCGCAGAGGGCTATGGCTACACCTTC. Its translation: CASSSLAEGYGYTF.

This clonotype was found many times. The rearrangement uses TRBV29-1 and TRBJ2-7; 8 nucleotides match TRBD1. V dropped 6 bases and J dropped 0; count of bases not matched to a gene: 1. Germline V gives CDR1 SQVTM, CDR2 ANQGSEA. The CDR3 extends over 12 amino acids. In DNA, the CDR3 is TGCAGCGTAGGGACAGGCTCCTACGAGCAGTACTTC. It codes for CSVGTGSYEQYF.

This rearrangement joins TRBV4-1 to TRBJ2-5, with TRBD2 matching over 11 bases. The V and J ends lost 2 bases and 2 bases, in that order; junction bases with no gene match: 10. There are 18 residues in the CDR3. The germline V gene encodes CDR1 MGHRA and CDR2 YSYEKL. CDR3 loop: CASSQRLAGGPGQETQYF. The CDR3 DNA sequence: TGCGCCAGCAGCCAAAGATTAGCGGGAGGGCCTGGGCAAGAGACCCAGTACTTC.

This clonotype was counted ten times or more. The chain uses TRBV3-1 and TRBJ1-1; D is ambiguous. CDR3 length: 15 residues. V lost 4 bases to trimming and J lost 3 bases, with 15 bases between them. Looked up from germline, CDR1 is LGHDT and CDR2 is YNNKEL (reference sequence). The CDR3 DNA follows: TGTGCCAGCAGCCTTGCTTGGGAGCGACACACTGAAGCTTTCTTT. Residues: CASSLAWERHTEAFF.

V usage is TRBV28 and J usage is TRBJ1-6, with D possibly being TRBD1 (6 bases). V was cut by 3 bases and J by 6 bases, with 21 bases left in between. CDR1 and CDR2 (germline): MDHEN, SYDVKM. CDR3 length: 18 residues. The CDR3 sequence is CASSFTGRKAWRNSPLHF. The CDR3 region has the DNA TGTGCCAGCAGTTTCACAGGGCGTAAGGCTTGGCGTAATTCACCCCTCCACTTT.